This T cell receptor (beta chain) was captured by sequencing in a study of shared clonotypes between healthy human individuals. As for the study in general: With ages of 18 to 49, the donors were two women and three men. Study findings and constraints: Generation probability values for non-shared clonotypes were lower than those for clonotypes shared by all four donors.

In its sample, this clone was seen once. Its antigen is unknown. The genomic DNA of each subset was split evenly across several immunoSEQ plates. Produced via immunoSEQ multiplex PCR; TCRdb's table is partial and in-frame only. This table holds 150,000 to 200,000 clones, approximately 70% found once. Trimming took off 5 bases at V and 3 bases at J, with 23 bases between the two ends. The CDR3 runs 18 residues. Nashville, Tennessee was home to all donors, who were Caucasian adults. This sequence joins TRBV5-3 and TRBJ2-2; D is uncertain. TRBV5-3 qualifies as an ORF whose function is uncertain. Sample: memory CD4+ T cells sorted from blood. The subset is: CD45RA-negative fraction. The receptor comes from a man aged 25-45 years in good health. The DNA of the CDR3 is TGTGCCAGAAGTAAGGGCCCCCCTGAAGATAGAGACACCGGGGAGCTGTTTTTT. This encodes CARSKGPPEDRDTGELFF.